The source of this TCR beta chain is a study of T cells after yellow fever vaccination. Study-wide results and caveats: Abundant clonotypes from the bulk population could contaminate FACS-sorted repertoires. Reappearance after the booster was observed for most primary-vaccination clones (more than 95% CD4, roughly 90% CD8). Among all clonotypes, a small share was observed in both CD4 and CD8 compartments.

Of note for this clonotype: Its antigen is not identified.

CDR3 length: 14 amino acids. V was shortened by 5 bases and J by 6 bases, with 20 bases between the two germline ends. Per the germline V gene, CDR1 is DFQATT and CDR2 is SNEGSKA (reference sequence). Template switching by 5'RACE produced TCR cDNA, adding a universal primer site and UMIs. Using its own MiXCR run on the 5' RACE reads, TCRdb lists one record per CDR3 protein. The sample shows approximately 300,000 distinct CDR3 sequences, approximately 7% of them seen only once. V is TRBV20-1 and J is TRBJ2-7; weak D call: TRBD2 (5 bases). This specimen consisted of PBMCs, obtained 45 days after the first yellow fever vaccination. The sequence was collected from a man in his late teens or twenties who received the YFV17D yellow fever vaccine. The CDR3 DNA reads TGCAGTGCTCTACCGGGCCCAGGCCGGGGCGAGCAGTACTTC. It is translated as CSALPGPGRGEQYF.